These 22 T cell receptor beta chains were sequenced from one sample in a study of blood T cell repertoires in COVID-19. Here immunoSEQ multiplex PCR was the method, and the copy in TCRdb shows in-frame clones only, minus some. Of 490,000 or so clones listed, roughly 90% were seen once; the top ten hold over 1.5%. Sequenced: PBMCs or T cells enriched from blood (not recorded which). All receptors come from a woman aged 40 to 50 who had recovered from COVID-19.

CDR3 bases: TGTGCCAGCAGTGAACCGGGACAGGGAGATGGCTACACCTTC. It yields the protein CASSEPGQGDGYTF. The chain couples TRBV6-1 to TRBJ1-2; 9 positions match TRBD1. The CDR3 contains 14 residues. The V segment lost 2 bases and the J segment 6 bases; nucleotides outside the gene matches: 4. Germline V CDR1 and CDR2: MNHNS, SASEGT.

This clone showed up just once. This chain joins TRBV5-4 and TRBJ2-1, with 9 bases that match TRBD2. The CDR3 has 15 amino acids. Germline-derived CDR1 and CDR2 are SGHNT and YYREEE (reference sequence). V lost 4 bases, J lost 5 bases, and 7 bases stayed unmatched. This CDR3 reads CASSLAGLADNEQFF. CDR3 sequence (DNA): TGTGCCAGCAGCCTCGCGGGACTAGCAGACAATGAGCAGTTCTTC. The whole variable domain, remainder taken from reference TRBV5-4 and TRBJ2-1, is ETGVTQSPTHLIKTRGQQVTLRCSSQSGHNTVSWYQQALGQGPQFIFQYYREEENGRGNFPPRFSGLQFPNYSSELNVNALELDDSALYLCASSLAGLADNEQFFGPGTRLTVL.

The V gene is TRBV5-1, the J gene TRBJ2-2; 9 bases fit TRBD1. The germline V gene encodes CDR1 SGHRS and CDR2 YFSETQ. CDR3 length: 17 amino acids. V gave up 6 bases and J gave up 7 bases; unmatched junction bases: 16. DNA for the CDR3: TGCGCCAGCACCACAACGGGACAGGGTGTGCTAGGCGGGGAGCTGTTTTTT. Its translation is CASTTTGQGVLGGELFF.

V is TRBV5-3 and J is TRBJ1-2, with TRBD1 identical over 9 bases. TRBV5-3 is given ORF status, its function remaining uncertain. Trimming cost V 4 bases and J 6 bases; bases outside gene matches: 16. This CDR3 region has 17 residues. Written as DNA, the CDR3 is TGTGCCAGAAGCCATCTTACTAGGGACAGGGAGAGGAATGGCTACACCTTC. Amino acid sequence: CARSHLTRDRERNGYTF.

The chain employs TRBV27 and TRBJ1-2; 8 bases line up with TRBD1. The CDR3 totals 16 residues. V was pared by 4 bases and J by 2 bases, with 9 bases of the junction left unmatched. The germline CDR1 and CDR2 sequences are MNHEY and SMNVEV (reference sequence). The CDR3 region is CASSSSGTGTNYGYTF. The CDR3, as DNA: TGTGCCAGCAGTTCGTCCGGGACAGGTACAAACTATGGCTACACCTTC.

Only a few counts were recorded for this clone. The rearrangement joins TRBV10-3 to TRBJ1-1; 9 bases align to TRBD1. The CDR3 has 15 residues. J lost 0 bases, V lost 5 bases, and 4 bases had no gene match. Germline V gives CDR1 ENHRY, CDR2 SYGVKD. The CDR3 nucleotides are TGTGCCATCAGTCCGAGACAGGGGGTGAACACTGAAGCTTTCTTT. Translated, it gives CAISPRQGVNTEAFF.

V gene TRBV14 combines with J gene TRBJ2-1, with TRBD2 matching over 14 bases. The CDR3 length is 19 residues. CDR1 is SGHDN, CDR2 FVKESK, per germline. J was trimmed by 0 bases and V by 4 bases; bases with no gene match: 8. The CDR3 DNA reads TGTGCCAGCAGCCCGGGACTAGCGGGGGACCTCGACTCCTACAATGAGCAGTTCTTC. Its translation: CASSPGLAGDLDSYNEQFF.

The chain recombines TRBV15 with TRBJ2-1; D is undetermined. The germline gives CDR1 LNHNV, CDR2 YYDKDF (reference sequence). The CDR3 length is 13 residues. The V end lost 1 base, the J end lost 7 bases, and 8 bases lay between the germline ends. Here the CDR3 reads CATSRGGPNEQFF. CDR3 DNA: TGTGCCACCAGCAGAGGCGGCCCAAATGAGCAGTTCTTC.

This clone has more than one count but fewer than ten. The CDR3 sequence: CASSLGREGTDTQYF. The CDR3 DNA sequence: TGTGCCAGCAGCTTGGGGCGGGAGGGCACAGATACGCAGTATTTT. The gene calls are TRBV5-4 and TRBJ2-3; TRBD2 matches at 8 bases. J gave up 1 base and V 0 bases, and 1 base lay outside the gene matches. Germline V gives CDR1 SGHNT, CDR2 YYREEE (reference sequence). CDR3 size: 15 residues.

This clone was found once. The chain couples TRBV7-2 to TRBJ2-7, with a tentative D call TRBD1 (5 bases). Trimming cost V 7 bases and J 2 bases, with 12 bases left between them. This CDR3 region has 13 residues. Per germline, CDR1 SGHTA and CDR2 FQGNSA. CDR3 DNA: TGTGCCAGCACCCTCCTAGGGGCCTACGAGCAGTACTTC. As protein: CASTLLGAYEQYF.

The genes are TRBV14 and TRBJ1-1, with 7 bases that match TRBD1. The CDR3 length is 16 residues. V lost 0 bases and J lost 5; bases outside the gene matches: 9. CDR1 is SGHDN and CDR2 is FVKESK in the germline V gene. The CDR3 nucleotides read TGTGCCAGCAGCCAAGATTGGTACAGGGGACGAACTGAAGCTTTCTTT. Its translation is CASSQDWYRGRTEAFF.

The rearrangement joins TRBV15 to TRBJ1-3, with D hard to call. V gave up 2 bases and J gave up 1 base, with 9 bases separating them. In germline, CDR1 is LNHNV, CDR2 YYDKDF (reference sequence). The CDR3 runs to 15 residues. CDR3 in DNA: TGTGCCACCAGCAGAACAGTGCAATCTGGAAACACCATATATTTT. Translation: CATSRTVQSGNTIYF.

The chain employs TRBV18 and TRBJ1-2, with D tentatively TRBD1 (5 bases). This CDR3 has 13 amino acids. The germline CDR1 and CDR2 sequences are KGHSH and LQKENI. The V and J ends lost 4 bases and 4 bases respectively, with 10 bases between them. CDR3 region: CASSLRQSYGYTF. The DNA of the CDR3 is TGTGCCAGCTCACTTCGACAGTCCTATGGCTACACCTTC.

This chain links TRBV6-2 or TRBV6-3 with TRBJ2-1; D gene unclear. V was trimmed by 5 bases and J by 5 bases, leaving 13 bases between them. This CDR3 is 14 amino acids long. The germline V gene encodes CDR1 MNHEY and CDR2 SVGEGT. CDR3 sequence reads: CASSQPSAHNEQFF. CDR3 bases: TGTGCCAGCAGTCAGCCGAGCGCTCACAATGAGCAGTTCTTC.

J is TRBJ2-7 and V is TRBV7-6; TRBD2 matches at 13 bases. Germline V gene sequence: CDR1 SGHVS, CDR2 FNYEAQ. V trimming: 5 bases; J trimming: 4 bases; junction bases outside the gene matches: 8. The CDR3 extends over 16 amino acids. CDR3 DNA sequence: TGTGCCAGCAGCCCTCGACTAGCGGGAGGTTTTTACGAGCAGTACTTC. The encoded protein is CASSPRLAGGFYEQYF.

V and J are TRBV11-2 and TRBJ2-3; 7 bases match TRBD2. The CDR3 extends over 15 amino acids. V was pared by 0 bases and J by 8 bases, with 8 bases of the junction left unmatched. Germline values: CDR1 SGHAT, CDR2 FQNNGV. The CDR3 nucleotides read TGTGCCAGCAGCTTAGATGGGGAGGGAACGGCTACGCAGTATTTT. It yields the protein CASSLDGEGTATQYF.

Here the CDR3 DNA reads TGTGCCAGCAGCGTAGAGGGACTATCGCTCTATGAGCAGTTCTTC. This encodes CASSVEGLSLYEQFF. The V gene is TRBV9, the J gene TRBJ2-1, with 7 bases matching TRBD2. V lost 0 bases to trimming and J lost 8 bases; unmatched junction nucleotides: 8. Looked up from germline, CDR1 is SGDLS and CDR2 is YYNGEE. The CDR3 contains 15 residues.

The chain combines TRBV4-1 with TRBJ2-1, with TRBD2 identical over 12 bases. Per the germline V gene, CDR1 is MGHRA and CDR2 is YSYEKL. The CDR3 runs 16 residues. V gave up 1 base and J gave up 9 bases; unmatched junction bases: 7. The CDR3: CASSQVSTSGSIEQFF. CDR3 coding DNA: TGCGCCAGCAGCCAAGTGTCGACTAGCGGGAGTATTGAGCAGTTCTTC.

The chain carries TRBV11-2 and TRBJ1-2, with 7 positions matching TRBD1. This CDR3 has 15 residues. The J segment lost 4 bases and the V segment lost 4 bases, leaving 9 bases of the junction unmatched. The germline gives CDR1 SGHAT, CDR2 FQNNGV. CDR3 nucleotide sequence: TGTGCCAGCAGCTCCGGGACAGAAGTTACCTATGGCTACACCTTC. It yields the protein CASSSGTEVTYGYTF. The full variable domain, its missing parts supplied by reference TRBV11-2 and TRBJ1-2, is EAGVAQSPRYKIIEKRQSVAFWCNPISGHATLYWYQQILGQGPKLLIQFQNNGVVDDSQLPKDRFSAERLKGVDSTLKIQPAKLEDSAVYLCASSSGTEVTYGYTFGSGTRLTVV.

The chain links TRBV4-3 to TRBJ1-4; no firm D call. Trimming cost V 0 bases and J 3 bases, with 8 bases left between them. The V gene's germline CDR1 is LGHNA and CDR2 YSLEER. The CDR3 spans 15 residues. This chain's CDR3 is CASSQDGLSNEKLFF. The CDR3 region has the DNA TGCGCCAGCAGCCAAGATGGGCTATCTAATGAAAAACTGTTTTTT.

The chain couples TRBV7-2 to TRBJ1-2; D gene uncertain. V was clipped by 5 bases and J by 0 bases, with 13 bases between them. This CDR3 has 15 amino acids. CDR1 is SGHTA and CDR2 is FQGNSA in the germline V gene. The CDR3 region has the DNA TGTGCCAGCAGCCCCCTCACCGGTCCTAACTATGGCTACACCTTC. It yields the protein CASSPLTGPNYGYTF.

The chain employs TRBV3-1 (or the pseudogene TRBV3-2) and TRBJ2-7; 10 nucleotides agree with TRBD2. J gave up 2 bases and V 4 bases, and 8 bases lay outside the gene matches. The germline gives CDR1 LGHDT, CDR2 YNNKEL (reference sequence). This CDR3 region has 16 residues. The CDR3 protein is CASSPYLAGVAYEQYF. The CDR3 coding sequence is TGTGCCAGCAGCCCGTACCTAGCGGGAGTAGCCTACGAGCAGTACTTC.